This is a list of T cell receptor beta chains from one sample in a study of cytomegalovirus exposure and HLA in healthy donors. The method was immunoSEQ multiplex PCR; TCRdb's version includes in-frame clones alone and lacks a portion of them. The data hold 100,000 to 150,000 clones, with 65% to 80% observed a single time. The sample comprised PBMCs. These receptors all stem from a woman between 18 and 30 years old in good health and CMV-seronegative. CDR3s include the opening cysteine and the closing phenylalanine or tryptophan. A D gene is named only where the DNA matches it firmly.

J | D | length | V | CDR3
TRBJ1-1 | NA | 13 | TRBV6-6 | CASGGAPNTEAFF
TRBJ1-3 | TRBD1 | 18 | TRBV11-2 | CASSLDRRDSRLGNTIYF
TRBJ1-1 | NA | 13 | TRBV10-3 | CATAGLLNTEAFF
TRBJ2-2 | NA | 14 | TRBV14 | CASSQDWRAGELFF
TRBJ1-2 | NA | 17 | TRBV19 | CASSIDRSWRPGYGYTF
TRBJ1-1 | NA | 15 | TRBV12-5 | CASGPPGPSGTEAFF
TRBJ1-4 | NA | 17 | TRBV30 | CAWSGLTEPATNEKLFF
TRBJ1-3 | NA | 14 | TRBV5-1 | CASSLGGSGNTIYF
TRBJ2-7 | NA | 15 | TRBV11-2 | CASSLYAGTHYEQYF
TRBJ1-1 | NA | 14 | TRBV27 | CASSLFQGRTEAFF
TRBJ1-4 | NA | 16 | TRBV18 | CASSPLGQATNEKLFF
TRBJ2-7 | TRBD2 | 16 | TRBV27 | CASMGSGREVFYEQYF
TRBJ1-5 | NA | 13 | TRBV5-6 | CASRLGLGEPQHF
TRBJ1-1 | NA | 11 | TRBV10-3 | CAITAGGAAFF
TRBJ2-7 | TRBD2 | 13 | TRBV29-1 | CSMTSGVSYEQYF
TRBJ2-5 | NA | 12 | TRBV11-2 | CASSQNQETQYF
TRBJ1-1 | NA | 14 | TRBV7-9 | CASRPRSMNTEAFF
TRBJ2-3 | NA | 14 | TRBV28 | CASRSGGETDTQYF
TRBJ1-1 | NA | 16 | TRBV5-1 | CASSLSGGTMNTEAFF
TRBJ1-1 | NA | 14 | TRBV19 | CASSISASTPEAFF
TRBJ2-3 | NA | 17 | TRBV6-1 | CASSEQSSGVRTDTQYF
TRBJ2-7 | NA | 14 | TRBV10-2 | CASSESSGAYEQYF
TRBJ2-5 | NA | 12 | TRBV12-5 | CASARLQETQYF
TRBJ1-4 | TRBD1 | 12 | TRBV6-5 | CASKTGGEKLFF
NA | TRBD2 | 15 | TRBV30 | CAWSHTSGNYYEQYF
TRBJ2-3 | NA | 15 | TRBV27 | CASSPTTGRSNTQYF
TRBJ2-6 | NA | 18 | TRBV11-2 | CASSPRTGRGPGANVLTF
TRBJ2-3 | NA | 12 | TRBV2 | CASSFSSDTQYF
TRBJ1-5 | NA | 14 | TRBV19 | CASSIGQSNQPQHF
TRBJ2-7 | TRBD2 | 15 | TRBV27 | CASKVYSGGTYEQYF
TRBJ2-1 | TRBD2 | 18 | TRBV7-9 | CASSLELASGRAFDEQFF
TRBJ1-5 | TRBD1 | 19 | TRBV30 | CAWSVQGQGSDYSNQPQHF
TRBJ2-3 | TRBD2 | 15 | TRBV19 | CASSGTSGITDTQYF
TRBJ1-1 | TRBD1 | 12 | TRBV5-6 | CASSPDRGRAFF
TRBJ2-7 | TRBD1 | 16 | TRBV19 | CASSPALTGVIYEQYF
TRBJ1-1 | TRBD1 | 14 | TRBV7-9 | CASSWGQSNTEAFF
TRBJ2-1 | NA | 14 | TRBV11-3 | CASSPRSGYNEQFF
TRBJ1-5 | NA | 15 | TRBV18 | CASSPPGGSNQPQHF
TRBJ1-5 | NA | 14 | TRBV5-6 | CASSLGGGGQPQHF
TRBJ2-1 | NA | 12 | TRBV27 | CASSILGNEQFF
TRBJ2-1 | TRBD2 | 19 | TRBV9 | CASSVLPGLAGGPSNEQFF
TRBJ2-7 | NA | 13 | TRBV5-1 | CASSLSWGPEQYF